Listed below are T cell receptor beta chains from one sample, sequenced in a study of T-cell reconstitution after alpha-beta-depleted transplantation in children. MiXCR, run by TCRdb on the PCR reads, gives a single entry per CDR3 protein. The table has around 480,000 distinct CDR3 sequences, approximately 30% seen once. Sequenced material: PBMCs from the stem cell graft donor, taken from the stem cell graft. The receptors shown here come from a human donor who donated a stem cell graft to a child with aplastic anemia. Both conserved end residues are part of each CDR3. The D gene is left open where the match is weak. The size entry is marked missing in some rows and otherwise reads once, few, many or a size class.

TRBJ1-5,few,TRBV7-2,.,TGTGCCAGCAGCCGACGGGACGGTAGCAATCAGCCCCAGCATTTT,CASSRRDGSNQPQHF
TRBJ2-7,.,TRBV27,.,TGTGCCAGCAGTTTTTCGAGCTCCTACGAGCAGTACTTC,CASSFSSSYEQYF
TRBJ1-2,.,TRBV5-1,.,TGCGCCAGCAGCTTGGGGACAATGCCTGGCTACACCTTC,CASSLGTMPGYTF
TRBJ2-3,.,TRBV7-9,.,TGTGCCAGCAGCTTAGTGGTTCCGCGAGATACGCAGTATTTT,CASSLVVPRDTQYF
TRBJ2-5,few,TRBV20-1,TRBD2,TGCAGTGCTAACGGCGGGAGTGTAGGTCCCCAGGAGACCCAGTACTTC,CSANGGSVGPQETQYF
TRBJ2-3,.,TRBV12-3/TRBV12-4,.,TGTGCCAGCAGTTTAGGGGACATCCGTTCGTCAGATACGCAGTATTTT,CASSLGDIRSSDTQYF
TRBJ2-1,.,TRBV7-3,TRBD2,TGTGCCAGCAGCTACGGACTAGCGGGAGACTACAATGAGCAGTTCTTC,CASSYGLAGDYNEQFF
TRBJ1-2,few,TRBV20-1,TRBD1,TGCAGTGCTGTCGGACAGGGGGGGCTTGGCTACACCTTC,CSAVGQGGLGYTF
TRBJ2-3,.,TRBV20-1,.,TGCAGTGCTAGCTACCCGGCAGATACGCAGTATTTT,CSASYPADTQYF
TRBJ1-1,few,TRBV29-1,.,TGCAGCGCTAGAATCGGGACCTCCAAAGGGAACACTGAAGCTTTCTTT,CSARIGTSKGNTEAFF
TRBJ2-1,.,TRBV6-2/TRBV6-3,.,TGTGCCAGCAGTTACACGGGCAGGGGGGTCTTGGTTGAGCAGTTCTTC,CASSYTGRGVLVEQFF
TRBJ2-1,.,TRBV5-1,TRBD2,TGCGCCAGCAGCTCGATGACTAGCGTGGGCCATGAGCAGTTCTTC,CASSSMTSVGHEQFF
TRBJ2-7,once,TRBV19,TRBD1,TGTGCCAGTAGTGTACGACAGGGACCCTACGAGCAGTACTTC,CASSVRQGPYEQYF
TRBJ1-5,.,TRBV6-6,.,TGTGCCAGCAGAAACAGGAATCAGCCCCAGCATTTT,CASRNRNQPQHF
TRBJ2-1,once,TRBV29-1,.,TGCAGCGTTGACTTAGACAGCGGCAAGACCCCCTTCTACAATGAGCAGTTCTTC,CSVDLDSGKTPFYNEQFF
TRBJ2-1,.,TRBV6-2/TRBV6-3,TRBD2,TGTGCCAGCAGTTCACTAGCGGAGTCCTACAATGAGCAGTTCTTC,CASSSLAESYNEQFF
TRBJ2-2,few,TRBV29-1,TRBD1,TGCAGTACAGGGACAGGGGCCAACACCGGGGAGCTGTTTTTT,CSTGTGANTGELFF
TRBJ1-1,few,TRBV21-1,.,TGTGCCAGCAGCAAAGCGGGGGACATGAACACTGAAGCTTTCTTT,CASSKAGDMNTEAFF
TRBJ1-6,.,TRBV20-1,TRBD1,TGCAGTGCTAGCACGGGACAGTATTCACCCCTCCACTTT,CSASTGQYSPLHF
TRBJ2-5,few,TRBV20-1,TRBD2,TGCAGTGCTAGAGATCCCCATGTGGGCGGGAGGGCCGCAGCCCAGTACTTC,CSARDPHVGGRAAAQYF
TRBJ2-1,.,TRBV7-2,TRBD2,TGTGCCAGCAGCCTTGGACTAGCGGTGTATGGGCAGTTCTTC,CASSLGLAVYGQFF
TRBJ1-1,few,TRBV29-1,TRBD1,TGCAGCTTTACAGGGGTCGGGAGAACTGAAGCTTTCTTT,CSFTGVGRTEAFF
TRBJ2-1,.,TRBV27,TRBD1,TGTGCCAGCAGTCCCTGGGGACAGGGGAAGATCAATGAGCAGTTCTTC,CASSPWGQGKINEQFF
TRBJ2-1,.,TRBV7-2,.,TGTGCCAGCAGCTTACGAGGGCCCACTGGCAATGAGCAGTTCTTC,CASSLRGPTGNEQFF
TRBJ2-1,.,TRBV7-2,.,TGTGCCAGCAGCCCAGTGGGGGACTTACTTGCAAGAACCGAGCAGTTCTTC,CASSPVGDLLARTEQFF
TRBJ2-7,.,TRBV18,.,TGTGCCAGCTCACCATTCGGGACACTATACGAGCAGTACTTC,CASSPFGTLYEQYF
TRBJ2-3,few,TRBV15,.,TGTGCCACCAGCACCTTCGGAACTAGAGTGACAGATACGCAGTATTTT,CATSTFGTRVTDTQYF
TRBJ2-2,.,TRBV6-2/TRBV6-3,TRBD2,TGTGCCAGCAGTTACCTCGGTTTAGCGGGAGGCACCGGGGAGCTGTTTTTT,CASSYLGLAGGTGELFF
TRBJ2-1,.,TRBV7-2,.,TGTGCCAGCAGCTTAACGGCCTGGTCGGTAGCGGTGGGCAATGAGCAGTTCTTC,CASSLTAWSVAVGNEQFF
TRBJ2-1,once,TRBV5-4,TRBD1,TGTGCCAGCAGCCCCGAAGGGGGCTATTACAATGAGCAGTTCTTC,CASSPEGGYYNEQFF
TRBJ1-1,once,TRBV27,.,TGTGCCAGCAGTTCACTAGGAGAGACTGAAGCTTTCTTT,CASSSLGETEAFF
TRBJ1-1,.,TRBV28,TRBD1,TGTGCCAGCAGTCACCAGTCGACAGGGCGGGCTGAAGCTTTCTTT,CASSHQSTGRAEAFF
TRBJ1-2,few,TRBV29-1,.,TGCAGCGTCATAGGGGTAGGGGACACAGACTATGGCTACACCTTC,CSVIGVGDTDYGYTF
TRBJ2-1,.,TRBV19,.,TGTGCCAGTACCCCTTCGGGGGCGCGATACAATGAGCAGTTCTTC,CASTPSGARYNEQFF
TRBJ1-2,.,TRBV5-1,.,TGCGCCAGCAGCTTGGACCCCGCCTATGGCTACACCTTC,CASSLDPAYGYTF
TRBJ1-2,.,TRBV12-3/TRBV12-4,.,TGTGCCAGCAGTTCCATCCTAACTCGAACTAACTATGGCTACACCTTC,CASSSILTRTNYGYTF
TRBJ1-1,.,TRBV18,.,TGTGCCAGCTCACCCCTAGTGGTGAGGGGACGAATGAACACTGAAGCTTTCTTT,CASSPLVVRGRMNTEAFF
TRBJ1-5,few,TRBV18,.,TGTGCCAGCAGTCCCTCTAGTAGCAATCAGCCCCAGCATTTT,CASSPSSSNQPQHF
TRBJ2-3,.,TRBV7-9,TRBD2,TGTGCCAGCAGCTGGACTAGCGTAGATACGCAGTATTTT,CASSWTSVDTQYF
TRBJ1-4,.,TRBV18,.,TGTGCCAGCTCAGCATACACTACTACCCGGGAAAAACTGTTTTTT,CASSAYTTTREKLFF
TRBJ2-2,few,TRBV9,.,TGTGCCAGCAGCGTAGGAAAGTTTACCGGGGAGCTGTTTTTT,CASSVGKFTGELFF
TRBJ2-1,.,TRBV4-3,.,TGCGCCAGCAGCCAAGACACACCTTACAATGAGCAGTTCTTC,CASSQDTPYNEQFF